The TCR beta chain under discussion was sequenced for a study of vaccination effects on CD4 cells after COVID-19. Across the study: Samples from a couple of convalescent patients were given 16 days and one week before vaccination.

Pools of viral peptides were used by the ViraFEST assay to expand antigen-specific CD4+ T cells ahead of sequencing. Following 10 days of culture, CD4+ T cells were isolated. The person acquired a PCR-confirmed SARS-CoV-2 infection between March and December 2020. Supplemented with roughly 9.6 IU/ml IL-2 and 9.5 to 10 ug/ml peptides, two million PBMC per well were kept in culture. Germline V gives CDR1 MGHRA, CDR2 YSYEKL. The CDR3 spans 16 residues. With V trimmed by 0 bases and J by 8 bases, 11 bases remained unmatched. Sequenced by immunoSEQ multiplex PCR; TCRdb stores in-frame clones only, minus some. This table holds under 65,000 clones, 75% to 85% found once. This clone was observed a few times. Its antigen is not known.

The receptor comes from a human donor who had a prior SARS-CoV-2 infection. Specimen: CD4+ T cells from PBMCs cultured with HIV peptides, collected before COVID-19 vaccination. Subset reported: HIV-1 Nef peptide pool negative control/reference culture. The chain links TRBV4-1 to TRBJ2-7; 9 nucleotides agree with TRBD2. The DNA for the CDR3 is TGCGCCAGCAGCCAAGAAGGAGTAGCGGGGGTTTCCAAGCAGTACTTC. This gives the protein CASSQEGVAGVSKQYF.